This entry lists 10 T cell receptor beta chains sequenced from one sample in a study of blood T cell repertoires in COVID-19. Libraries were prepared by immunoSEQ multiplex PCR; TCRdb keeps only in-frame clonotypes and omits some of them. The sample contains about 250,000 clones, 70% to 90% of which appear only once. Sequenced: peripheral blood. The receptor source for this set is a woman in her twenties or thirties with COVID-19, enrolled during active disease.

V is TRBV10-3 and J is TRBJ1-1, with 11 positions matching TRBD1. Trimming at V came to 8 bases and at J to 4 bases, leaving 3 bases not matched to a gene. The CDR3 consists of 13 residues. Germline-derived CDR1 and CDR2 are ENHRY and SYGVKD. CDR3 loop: CAISGTGGTEAFF. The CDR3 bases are TGTGCCATCTCCGGGACAGGGGGCACTGAAGCTTTCTTT.

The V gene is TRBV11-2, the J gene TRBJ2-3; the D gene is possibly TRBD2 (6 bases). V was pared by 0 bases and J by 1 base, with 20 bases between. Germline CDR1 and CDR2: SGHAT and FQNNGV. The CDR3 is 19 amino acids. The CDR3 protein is CASSLEETGGVIGTDTQYF. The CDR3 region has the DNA TGTGCCAGCAGCTTAGAGGAGACCGGGGGAGTCATCGGCACAGATACGCAGTATTTT.

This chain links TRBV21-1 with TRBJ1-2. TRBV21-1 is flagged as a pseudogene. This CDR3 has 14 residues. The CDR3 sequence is CASSPRAIAYGYTF. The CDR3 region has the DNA TGTGCCAGCAGCCCCCGAGCCATTGCCTATGGCTACACCTTC.

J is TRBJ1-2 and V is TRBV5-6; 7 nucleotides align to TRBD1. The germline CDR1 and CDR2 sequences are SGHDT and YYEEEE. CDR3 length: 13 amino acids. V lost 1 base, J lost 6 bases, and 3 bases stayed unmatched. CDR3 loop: CASSLPDRDGYTF. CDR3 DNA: TGTGCCAGCAGCTTGCCCGACAGGGATGGCTACACCTTC.

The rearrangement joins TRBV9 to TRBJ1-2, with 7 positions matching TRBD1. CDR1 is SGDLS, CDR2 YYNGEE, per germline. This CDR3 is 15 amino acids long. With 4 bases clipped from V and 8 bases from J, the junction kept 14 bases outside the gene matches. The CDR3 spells CASSSRDSQTGGYTF. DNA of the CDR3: TGTGCCAGCAGCTCCCGGGACAGCCAAACGGGGGGCTACACCTTC.

CDR3 bases: TGCGCCAGCAGCTTGCGGGGGACAGACCTCTCTGGAAACACCATATATTTT. It translates to CASSLRGTDLSGNTIYF. The chain is built from TRBV5-1 and TRBJ1-3; 7 nucleotides match TRBD1. CDR3 length: 17 residues. Germline lookup yields CDR1 SGHRS and CDR2 YFSETQ. Unmatched junction bases numbered 7, after V lost 1 base and J lost 0 bases.

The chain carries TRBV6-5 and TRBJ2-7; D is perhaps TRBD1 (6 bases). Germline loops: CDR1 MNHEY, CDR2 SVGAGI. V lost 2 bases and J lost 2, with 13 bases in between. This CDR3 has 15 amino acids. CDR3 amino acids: CASSYNPGTPYEQYF. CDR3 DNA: TGTGCCAGCAGTTACAACCCCGGGACACCCTACGAGCAGTACTTC.

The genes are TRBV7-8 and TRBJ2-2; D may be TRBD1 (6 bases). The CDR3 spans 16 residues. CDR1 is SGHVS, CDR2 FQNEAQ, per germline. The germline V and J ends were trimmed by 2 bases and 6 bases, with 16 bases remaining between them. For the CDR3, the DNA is TGTGCCAGCAGCTTATATACCCAGGGGCTACCCGGGGAGCTGTTTTTT. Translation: CASSLYTQGLPGELFF.

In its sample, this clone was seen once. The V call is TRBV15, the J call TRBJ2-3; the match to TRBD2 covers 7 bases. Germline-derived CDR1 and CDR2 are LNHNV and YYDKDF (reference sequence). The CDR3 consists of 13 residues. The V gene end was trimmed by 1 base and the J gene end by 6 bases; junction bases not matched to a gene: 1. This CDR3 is CATSRVGGDTQYF. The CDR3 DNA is TGTGCCACCAGCAGAGTCGGGGGGGATACGCAGTATTTT.

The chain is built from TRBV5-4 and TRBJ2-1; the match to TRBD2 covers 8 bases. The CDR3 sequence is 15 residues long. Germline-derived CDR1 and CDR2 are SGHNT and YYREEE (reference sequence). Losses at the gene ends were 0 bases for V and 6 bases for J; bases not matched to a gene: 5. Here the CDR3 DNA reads TGTGCCAGCAGCTTGGCCAAACGGGGGGGCAATGAGCAGTTCTTC. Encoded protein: CASSLAKRGGNEQFF.